This T cell receptor (beta chain) was sequenced in a study of cytotoxic CD8 clonotypes in ibrutinib-treated CLL. Assay used: immunoSEQ multiplex PCR; TCRdb lists only in-frame clones, some missing. Found here are 65,000 to 85,000 clones, roughly 80% of them singletons; the top ten hold around 37%. The specimen was PBMCs, collected after 24 months of ibrutinib treatment. This clonotype originated in a human donor with chronic lymphocytic leukemia.

The CDR3 protein is CASRAGGASNQPQHF. CDR3 bases: TGTGCCAGCAGGGCGGGGGGGGCGAGCAATCAGCCCCAGCATTTT. This chain joins TRBV6-1 and TRBJ1-5; TRBD1 is a possible D gene (6 bases). V was cut by 6 bases and J by 1 base, with 13 bases left in between. CDR3 size: 15 residues. Germline V gene sequence: CDR1 MNHNS, CDR2 SASEGT.